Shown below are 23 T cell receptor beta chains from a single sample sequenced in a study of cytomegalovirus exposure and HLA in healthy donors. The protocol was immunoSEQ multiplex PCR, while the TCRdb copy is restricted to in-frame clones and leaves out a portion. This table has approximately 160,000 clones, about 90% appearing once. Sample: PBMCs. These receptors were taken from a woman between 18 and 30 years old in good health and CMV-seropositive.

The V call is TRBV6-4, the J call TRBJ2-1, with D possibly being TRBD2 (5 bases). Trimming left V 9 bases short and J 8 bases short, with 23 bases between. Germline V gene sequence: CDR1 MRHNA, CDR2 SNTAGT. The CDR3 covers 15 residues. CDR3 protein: CASSRRASRLDEQFF. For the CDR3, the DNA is TGTGCCAGTAGCAGGCGGGCTAGCAGATTGGATGAGCAGTTCTTC.

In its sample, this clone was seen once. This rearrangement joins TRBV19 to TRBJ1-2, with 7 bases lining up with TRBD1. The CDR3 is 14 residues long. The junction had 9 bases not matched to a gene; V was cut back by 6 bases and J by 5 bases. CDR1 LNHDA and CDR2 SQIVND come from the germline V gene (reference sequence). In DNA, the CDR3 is TGTGCCAGTAGGGGTACAGGGGAAGGATATGGCTACACCTTC. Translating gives CASRGTGEGYGYTF.

The CDR3 nucleotides are TGCGCCAGCACTTTACCAGAACAGGGCAATGAGCAGTTCTTC. Translation gives CASTLPEQGNEQFF. This chain connects TRBV10-1 to TRBJ2-1, with D perhaps TRBD1 (6 bases). Trimming took off 7 bases at V and 6 bases at J, with 16 bases between the two ends. The CDR3 spans 14 residues. CDR1 WNHNN and CDR2 SYGVQD come from the germline V gene (reference sequence).

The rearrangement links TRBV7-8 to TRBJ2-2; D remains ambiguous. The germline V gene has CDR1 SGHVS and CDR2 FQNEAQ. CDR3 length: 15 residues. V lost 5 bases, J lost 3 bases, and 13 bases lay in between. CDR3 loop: CASSGQAPYTGELFF. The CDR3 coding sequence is TGTGCCAGCAGCGGCCAGGCGCCATACACCGGGGAGCTGTTTTTT.

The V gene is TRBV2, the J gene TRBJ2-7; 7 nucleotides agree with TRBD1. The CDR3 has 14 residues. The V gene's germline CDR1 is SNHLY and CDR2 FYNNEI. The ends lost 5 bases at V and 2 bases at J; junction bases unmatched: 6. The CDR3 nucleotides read TGTGCCAGCAGTAGACAGGGATCGACCTACGAGCAGTACTTC. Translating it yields CASSRQGSTYEQYF. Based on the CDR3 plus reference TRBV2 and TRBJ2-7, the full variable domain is EPEVTQTPSHQVTQMGQEVILRCVPISNHLYFYWYRQILGQKVEFLVSFYNNEISEKSEIFDDQFSVERPDGSNFTLKIRSTKLEDSAMYFCASSRQGSTYEQYFGPGTRLTVT.

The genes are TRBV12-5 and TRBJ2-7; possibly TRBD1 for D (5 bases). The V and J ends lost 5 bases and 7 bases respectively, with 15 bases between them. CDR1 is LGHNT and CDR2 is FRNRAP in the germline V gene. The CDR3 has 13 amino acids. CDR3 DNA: TGTGCTAGTGGTAACTCAGGGATCGGAGAGCAGTACTTC. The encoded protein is CASGNSGIGEQYF.

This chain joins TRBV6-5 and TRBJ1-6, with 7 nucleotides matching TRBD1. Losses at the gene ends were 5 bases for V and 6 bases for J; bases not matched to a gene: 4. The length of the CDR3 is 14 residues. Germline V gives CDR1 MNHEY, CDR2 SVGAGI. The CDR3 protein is CASSRDSLNSPLHF. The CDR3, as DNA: TGTGCCAGCAGTAGGGACAGCCTTAATTCACCCCTCCACTTT.

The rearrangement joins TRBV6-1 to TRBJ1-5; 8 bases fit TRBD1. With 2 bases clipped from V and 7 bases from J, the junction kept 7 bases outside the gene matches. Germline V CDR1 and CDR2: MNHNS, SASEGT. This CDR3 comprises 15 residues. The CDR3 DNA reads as TGTGCCAGCAGTGAAATGGTCAGGGGGCTCCAGCCCCAGCATTTT. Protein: CASSEMVRGLQPQHF.

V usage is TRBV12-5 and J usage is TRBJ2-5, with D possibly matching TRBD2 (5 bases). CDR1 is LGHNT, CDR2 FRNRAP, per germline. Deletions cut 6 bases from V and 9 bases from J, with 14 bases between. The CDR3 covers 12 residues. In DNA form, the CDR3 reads TGTGCTAGTGGCCCGACCAAGGAGGCCCAGTACTTC. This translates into CASGPTKEAQYF.

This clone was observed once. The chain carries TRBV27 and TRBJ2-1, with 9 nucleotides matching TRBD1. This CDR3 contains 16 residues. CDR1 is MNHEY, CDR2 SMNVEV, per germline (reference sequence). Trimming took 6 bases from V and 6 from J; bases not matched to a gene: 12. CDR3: CASSSPGTGTRNEQFF. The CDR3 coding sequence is TGTGCCAGCAGCTCCCCCGGGACAGGGACCCGCAATGAGCAGTTCTTC.

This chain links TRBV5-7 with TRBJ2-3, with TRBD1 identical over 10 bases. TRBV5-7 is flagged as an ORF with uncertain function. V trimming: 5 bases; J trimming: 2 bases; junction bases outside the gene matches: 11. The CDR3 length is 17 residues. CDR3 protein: CASSRNRDRGHTDTQYF. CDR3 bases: TGTGCCAGCAGTCGTAACCGGGACAGGGGTCACACAGATACGCAGTATTTT.

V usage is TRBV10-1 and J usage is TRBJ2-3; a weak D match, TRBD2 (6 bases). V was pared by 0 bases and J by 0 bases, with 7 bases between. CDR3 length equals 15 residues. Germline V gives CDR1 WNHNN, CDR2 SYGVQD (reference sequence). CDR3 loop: CASSESGTSTDTQYF. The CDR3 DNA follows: TGCGCCAGCAGTGAGTCTGGGACTAGCACAGATACGCAGTATTTT.

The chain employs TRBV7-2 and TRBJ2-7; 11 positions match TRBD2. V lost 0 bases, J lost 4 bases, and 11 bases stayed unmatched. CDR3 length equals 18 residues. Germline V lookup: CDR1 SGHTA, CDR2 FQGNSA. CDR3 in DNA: TGTGCCAGCAGCTTAGCGTCGGATAGCGGGAGGGCCTATTACGAGCAGTACTTC. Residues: CASSLASDSGRAYYEQYF. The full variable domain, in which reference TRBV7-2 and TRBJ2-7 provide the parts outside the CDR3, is GAGVSQSPSNKVTEKGKDVELRCDPISGHTALYWYRQSLGQGLEFLIYFQGNSAPDKSGLPSDRFSAERTGGSVSTLTIQRTQQEDSAVYLCASSLASDSGRAYYEQYFGPGTRLTVT.

For the CDR3, the DNA is TGTGCCAGCAGTCCCGGGGGTAATCAGCCCCAGCATTTT. It yields the protein CASSPGGNQPQHF. This chain uses TRBV27 with TRBJ1-5, with D possibly being TRBD1 (5 bases). The germline V gene encodes CDR1 MNHEY and CDR2 SMNVEV (reference sequence). V lost 5 bases, J lost 4 bases, and 9 bases lay in between. The CDR3 is 13 amino acids.

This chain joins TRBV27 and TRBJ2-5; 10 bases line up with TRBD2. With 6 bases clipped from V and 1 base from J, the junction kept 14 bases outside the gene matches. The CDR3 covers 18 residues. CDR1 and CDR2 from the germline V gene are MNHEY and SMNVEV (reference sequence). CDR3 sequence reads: CASSKWASGRGIQETQYF. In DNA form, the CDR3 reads TGTGCCAGCAGCAAATGGGCGAGCGGGAGGGGAATCCAAGAGACCCAGTACTTC.

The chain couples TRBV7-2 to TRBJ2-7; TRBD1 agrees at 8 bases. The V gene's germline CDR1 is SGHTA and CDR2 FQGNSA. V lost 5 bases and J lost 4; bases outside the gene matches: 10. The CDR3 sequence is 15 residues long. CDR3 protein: CASSDVQGARYEQYF. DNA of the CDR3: TGTGCCAGCAGCGACGTGCAGGGGGCGCGGTACGAGCAGTACTTC.

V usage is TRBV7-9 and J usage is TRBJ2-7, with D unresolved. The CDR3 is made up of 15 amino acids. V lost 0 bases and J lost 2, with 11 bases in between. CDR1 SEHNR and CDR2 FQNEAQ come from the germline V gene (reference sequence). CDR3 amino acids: CASSLARQPPYEQYF. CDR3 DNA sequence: TGTGCCAGCAGCTTAGCGAGGCAGCCGCCCTACGAGCAGTACTTC. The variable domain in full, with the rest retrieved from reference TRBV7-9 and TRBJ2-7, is DTGVSQNPRHKITKRGQNVTFRCDPISEHNRLYWYRQTLGQGPEFLTYFQNEAQLEKSRLLSDRFSAERPKGSFSTLEIQRTEQGDSAMYLCASSLARQPPYEQYFGPGTRLTVT.

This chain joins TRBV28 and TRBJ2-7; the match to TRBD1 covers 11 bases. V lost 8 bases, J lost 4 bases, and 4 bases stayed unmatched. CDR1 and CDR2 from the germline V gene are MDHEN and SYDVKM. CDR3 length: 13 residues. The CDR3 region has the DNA TGTGCCAGCGGGACAGGGGGAACTTACGAGCAGTACTTC. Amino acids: CASGTGGTYEQYF. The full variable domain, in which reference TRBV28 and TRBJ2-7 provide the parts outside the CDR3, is DVKVTQSSRYLVKRTGEKVFLECVQDMDHENMFWYRQDPGLGLRLIYFSYDVKMKEKGDIPEGYSVSREKKERFSLILESASTNQTSMYLCASGTGGTYEQYFGPGTRLTVT.

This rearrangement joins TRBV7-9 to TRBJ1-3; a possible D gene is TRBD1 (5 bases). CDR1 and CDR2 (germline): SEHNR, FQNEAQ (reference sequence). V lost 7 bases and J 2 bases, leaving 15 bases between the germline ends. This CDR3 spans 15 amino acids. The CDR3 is CASNPGGGTGNTIYF. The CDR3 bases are TGTGCCAGCAACCCCGGCGGGGGGACTGGAAACACCATATATTTT.

The CDR3 is CASSLRGTSSYEQFF. CDR3 nucleotide sequence: TGTGCCAGCAGTTTAAGGGGGACTAGCTCCTATGAGCAGTTCTTC. The chain links TRBV27 to TRBJ2-1, with 9 positions matching TRBD2. Germline V CDR1 and CDR2: MNHEY, SMNVEV (reference sequence). J gave up 8 bases and V 2 bases, and 7 bases lay outside the gene matches. The CDR3 length is 15 residues.

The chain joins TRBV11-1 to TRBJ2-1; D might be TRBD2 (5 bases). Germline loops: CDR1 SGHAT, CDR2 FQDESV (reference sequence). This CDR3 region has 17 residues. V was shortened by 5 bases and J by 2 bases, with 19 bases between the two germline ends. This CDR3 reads CASSPPGLAQAYNEQFF. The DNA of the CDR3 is TGTGCCAGCAGCCCCCCGGGCCTAGCACAAGCCTACAATGAGCAGTTCTTC.

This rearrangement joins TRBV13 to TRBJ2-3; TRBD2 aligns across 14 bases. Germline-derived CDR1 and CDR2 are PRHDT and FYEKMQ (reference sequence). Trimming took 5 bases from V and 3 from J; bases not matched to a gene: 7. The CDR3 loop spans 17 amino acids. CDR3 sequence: CASSTTSGGAGTDTQYF. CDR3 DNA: TGTGCCAGCAGCACGACTAGCGGGGGGGCCGGGACAGATACGCAGTATTTT.

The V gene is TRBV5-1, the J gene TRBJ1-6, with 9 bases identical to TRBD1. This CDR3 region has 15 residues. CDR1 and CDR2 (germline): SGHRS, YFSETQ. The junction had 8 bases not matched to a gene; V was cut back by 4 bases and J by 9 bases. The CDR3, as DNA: TGCGCCAGCAGCCCCCGGGGACAGGGAACTTCACCCCTCCACTTT. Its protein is CASSPRGQGTSPLHF.